This TCR beta chain was sequenced for a study of T cell responses to AZD1222 COVID-19 vaccine. Study-level points and caveats: Two AZD1222 doses significantly raised spike-specific TCR breadth and depth over controls. Females made up more of the donors, who were largely white British, and clonal diversity may have come out too low. Recipients of AZD1222 seropositive at baseline numbered only 5 or 6. Sampling captured repertoires only after the peak T cell response.

Assay: immunoSEQ multiplex PCR; the TCRdb copy retains only in-frame clones and omits some. Among about 140,000 clones listed, under 95% were seen once. Of note for this clone: Its antigen remains unidentified.

CDR3 length: 16 amino acids. Germline CDR1 reads MDHEN; CDR2 reads SYDVKM. Trimming pared 1 base from V and 7 bases from J, leaving 14 bases between. The specimen comprised peripheral blood, sampled 28 days after the second dose of the MenACWY control vaccine. This chain connects TRBV28 to TRBJ1-6; D perhaps matches TRBD1 (5 bases). The origin of this receptor is an adult who received the MenACWY meningococcal vaccine as a control. The CDR3 loop reads CASSLFGMGGNSPLHF. As DNA, the CDR3 is TGTGCCAGCAGTTTATTTGGCATGGGGGGGAATTCACCCCTCCACTTT.